Listed below are T cell receptor beta chains from one sample, sequenced in a study of cytomegalovirus exposure and HLA in healthy donors. Some clones are missing from TCRdb's copy, which holds only in-frame ones; the method was immunoSEQ multiplex PCR. In the table there are about 49,000 clones, roughly nine tenths of which are singletons. The specimen sequenced was PBMCs. The source is a man between 18 and 29 years old in good health and CMV-seronegative. Both conserved end residues are part of each CDR3. A D gene is named only where the DNA matches it firmly. Size is omitted from some rows. Given values are once, few, many or a class for expanded clones.

J gene: TRBJ2-1; V gene: TRBV11-2; clone size: once; D gene: TRBD2; CDR3 DNA: TGTGCCAGCAGCTTAGGCGGGGCAGCGGGAGCAAATGAGCAGTTCTTC; CDR3 protein: CASSLGGAAGANEQFF
J gene: TRBJ1-1; V gene: TRBV11-3; clone size: .; D gene: TRBD1; CDR3 DNA: TGTGCCAGCAGCTTTAGGGGGCAGAGGACTGAAGCTTTCTTT; CDR3 protein: CASSFRGQRTEAFF
J gene: TRBJ1-1; V gene: TRBV10-2; clone size: .; D gene: .; CDR3 DNA: TGCGCCAGCAGTACCGGGACAAGGATAAACACTGAAGCTTTCTTT; CDR3 protein: CASSTGTRINTEAFF
J gene: TRBJ1-2; V gene: TRBV7-9; clone size: .; D gene: TRBD1; CDR3 DNA: TGTGCCAGCAGCCCGGACAGGGATTATGGCTACACCTTC; CDR3 protein: CASSPDRDYGYTF
J gene: TRBJ2-4; V gene: TRBV28; clone size: .; D gene: .; CDR3 DNA: TGTGCCAGCAGTTTCCCGATAACGATACGGGGAGGGGGGGTAGCCAAAAACATTCAGTACTTC; CDR3 protein: CASSFPITIRGGGVAKNIQYF
J gene: TRBJ2-6; V gene: TRBV6-5; clone size: .; D gene: .; CDR3 DNA: TGTGCCAGCCTTAGTGGTGGGGCCAACGTCCTGACTTTC; CDR3 protein: CASLSGGANVLTF
J gene: TRBJ2-3; V gene: TRBV30; clone size: .; D gene: .; CDR3 DNA: TGTGCCTGGAGTGCTAGCACAGATACGCAGTATTTT; CDR3 protein: CAWSASTDTQYF
J gene: TRBJ2-6; V gene: TRBV30; clone size: .; D gene: TRBD2; CDR3 DNA: TGTGCCTGGGGGTCGGGGAGCGGGAGGTTCTTCCCTGGGGCCAACGTCCTGACTTTC; CDR3 protein: CAWGSGSGRFFPGANVLTF
J gene: TRBJ2-2; V gene: TRBV9; clone size: .; D gene: .; CDR3 DNA: TGTGCCAGCAGCGTATCGCCGGGAAAAGCGTTCACCGGGGAGCTGTTTTTT; CDR3 protein: CASSVSPGKAFTGELFF
J gene: TRBJ2-7; V gene: TRBV5-1; clone size: .; D gene: .; CDR3 DNA: TGCGCCAGCAGCTTGGATACGGGTTACTACGAGCAGTACTTC; CDR3 protein: CASSLDTGYYEQYF
J gene: TRBJ1-5; V gene: TRBV5-4; clone size: .; D gene: .; CDR3 DNA: TGTGCCAGCAGCCCGGAGGCCAATCAGCCCCAGCATTTT; CDR3 protein: CASSPEANQPQHF
J gene: TRBJ1-1; V gene: TRBV7-3; clone size: .; D gene: .; CDR3 DNA: TGTGCCAGCAGCTTAACGCGTAACACTGAAGCTTTCTTT; CDR3 protein: CASSLTRNTEAFF
J gene: TRBJ2-1; V gene: TRBV6-6; clone size: .; D gene: TRBD2; CDR3 DNA: TGTGCCAGCAGTTACTCGGCGGGAGGGATCCACAATGAGCAGTTCTTC; CDR3 protein: CASSYSAGGIHNEQFF
J gene: TRBJ1-1; V gene: TRBV29-1; clone size: .; D gene: .; CDR3 DNA: TGCAGCACCCGATCTAGCGGTACGAACACTGAAGCTTTCTTT; CDR3 protein: CSTRSSGTNTEAFF
J gene: TRBJ2-5; V gene: TRBV10-3; clone size: .; D gene: .; CDR3 DNA: TGTGCCATCAGTGAACCAGGGGAAGAGACCCAGTACTTC; CDR3 protein: CAISEPGEETQYF
J gene: TRBJ2-3; V gene: TRBV4-1; clone size: once; D gene: .; CDR3 DNA: TGCGCCAGCAGCCAAGTACTAGGAGGGGGCACAGATACGCAGTATTTT; CDR3 protein: CASSQVLGGGTDTQYF
J gene: TRBJ2-3; V gene: TRBV5-4; clone size: .; D gene: .; CDR3 DNA: TGTGCCAGCAGATTAGGAGGTAGGGAGGATACGCAGTATTTT; CDR3 protein: CASRLGGREDTQYF
J gene: TRBJ2-3; V gene: TRBV11-3; clone size: .; D gene: .; CDR3 DNA: TGTGCCAGCAGCCTCGACAGATTCTACACAGATACGCAGTATTTT; CDR3 protein: CASSLDRFYTDTQYF
J gene: TRBJ2-7; V gene: TRBV27; clone size: .; D gene: .; CDR3 DNA: TGTGCCAGCAGTTTCCGCTACGAGCAGTACTTC; CDR3 protein: CASSFRYEQYF
J gene: TRBJ2-7; V gene: TRBV28; clone size: .; D gene: TRBD1; CDR3 DNA: TGTGCCAGCAGTTCCTCTGGACAGGGCCTCTACGAGCAGTACTTC; CDR3 protein: CASSSSGQGLYEQYF
J gene: TRBJ2-7; V gene: TRBV6-1; clone size: .; D gene: TRBD2; CDR3 DNA: TGTGCCAGCAGTGAGACTAGCGGGAGCTACGAGCAGTACTTC; CDR3 protein: CASSETSGSYEQYF
J gene: TRBJ2-7; V gene: TRBV30; clone size: .; D gene: TRBD2; CDR3 DNA: TGTGCCTGGAGTGTACGGGAGGTCAGCGAGCAGTACTTC; CDR3 protein: CAWSVREVSEQYF
J gene: TRBJ1-1; V gene: TRBV30; clone size: .; D gene: .; CDR3 DNA: TGTGCCTGGAGGGCCAGGGTTGGCACTGAAGCTTTCTTT; CDR3 protein: CAWRARVGTEAFF
J gene: TRBJ1-2; V gene: TRBV2; clone size: .; D gene: .; CDR3 DNA: TGTGCCAGCAGTGAGGGGCGGACAGCCTATGGCTACACCTTC; CDR3 protein: CASSEGRTAYGYTF
J gene: TRBJ2-5; V gene: TRBV7-9; clone size: .; D gene: TRBD1; CDR3 DNA: TGTGCCAGCAGCTTTGGGACAGGGGTCGCGGAAGAGACCCAGTACTTC; CDR3 protein: CASSFGTGVAEETQYF
J gene: TRBJ2-7; V gene: TRBV7-3; clone size: .; D gene: TRBD1; CDR3 DNA: TGTGCCAGCAGCTTAACCCGGGACAGGGACTACGAGCAGTACTTC; CDR3 protein: CASSLTRDRDYEQYF
J gene: TRBJ1-1; V gene: TRBV9; clone size: .; D gene: .; CDR3 DNA: TGTGCCAGCAGCGTAGTCAGGTCGCCCGATAACACTGAAGCTTTCTTT; CDR3 protein: CASSVVRSPDNTEAFF
J gene: TRBJ2-6; V gene: TRBV6-1; clone size: .; D gene: .; CDR3 DNA: TGTGCCAGCAGTGAATCCTTTGTCTCTGGGGCCAACGTCCTGACTTTC; CDR3 protein: CASSESFVSGANVLTF
J gene: TRBJ2-3; V gene: TRBV4-3; clone size: once; D gene: TRBD2; CDR3 DNA: TGCGCCAGCAGCCAAGATATATCAAGCGGGAGGGTCGGAGATACGCAGTATTTT; CDR3 protein: CASSQDISSGRVGDTQYF
J gene: TRBJ1-5; V gene: TRBV19; clone size: .; D gene: TRBD1; CDR3 DNA: TGTGCCAGTAGGACAGGGGCAGGGGATTGGAATCAGCCCCAGCATTTT; CDR3 protein: CASRTGAGDWNQPQHF
J gene: TRBJ2-7; V gene: TRBV5-4; clone size: .; D gene: TRBD2; CDR3 DNA: TGTGCCAGCAGGACGGGACTAGCTATCCACGAGCAGTACTTC; CDR3 protein: CASRTGLAIHEQYF
J gene: TRBJ2-1; V gene: TRBV6-6; clone size: .; D gene: .; CDR3 DNA: TGTGCCAGCAGTTACGGCGGGTTTACCTACAATGAGCAGTTCTTC; CDR3 protein: CASSYGGFTYNEQFF
J gene: TRBJ1-4; V gene: TRBV4-3; clone size: .; D gene: .; CDR3 DNA: TGCGCCAGCAGCCCGGAAGACAGGAAAAAACTGTTTTTT; CDR3 protein: CASSPEDRKKLFF